The entry that follows covers one T cell receptor beta chain sequence. This clonotype was seen repeatedly, ten times or more. What this receptor recognizes is not known. Base qualities are not at hand, and no much larger clone is one base apart. Via the germline V gene, CDR1 is SQVTM and CDR2 ANQGSEA. The V and J ends are trimmed by 6 bases and 6 bases, leaving 17 bases between them. There are 13 amino acids in the CDR3, from cysteine to phenylalanine inclusive. Only the CDR3 DNA is retained, 39 bases long and in frame from the first base. This entry comes from a study of T cells in Graves' hyperthyroidism and ophthalmopathy (dated by TCRdb to the late 2010s). With respect to the entire study: Peripheral blood samples were taken at initial diagnosis, before any treatment was given. TCR Vbeta CDR3 sequencing of approximately 140 peripheral blood samples (43 ophthalmopathy, roughly 72 hyperthyroidism and approximately 17 progressor patients) is reported in the paper. For training and testing, the 95 to 100 patients in the discovery cohort were randomly divided in a 7:3 ratio. Whether ophthalmopathy could be predicted prospectively was tested in an independent validation cohort made up of some 20 hyperthyroidism patients plus 17 patients who later progressed to ophthalmopathy. Following sampling, methimazole starting at 30 mg daily was given to hyperthyroidism patients, and high-dose intravenous methylprednisolone was given to ophthalmopathy patients. The study also compared thyroid tissue and blood T-cell repertoires from a handful of Graves' hyperthyroidism patients. A discovery cohort of approximately 100 patients, approximately 44 with Graves' ophthalmopathy and under 60 with stable Graves' hyperthyroidism, was used to find distinguishing TCR V-J signatures. General conclusions and limits of the study: A 13 V-J signature model separated ophthalmopathy from stable hyperthyroidism, with approximately 87% sensitivity and 81% to 82% specificity in cross-validation and 80%/75% in testing. No statistical method was used to set the sample size in advance, and investigators knew the group allocation. In validation, progression to ophthalmopathy was predicted by the model with around 71% sensitivity and around 75% specificity, a median of roughly 6 months before onset. Most expanded thyroid clonotypes (frequency above 0.001) were also detected in blood, a finding suggesting that blood repertoires may reflect thyroid immune responses.

TCR beta CDR3 regions were amplified from RNA transcripts. For the first round of RT-PCR on the TCR CDR3, the HTBI primer set was used together with the Qiagen OneStep RT-PCR kit. Libraries were constructed in a second round of multiplex PCR, after which size selection and purification were carried out. Paired-end sequencing of the libraries was performed with 100 bp reads on an Illumina HiSeq2000. In the original analysis: Raw data were processed with SOAPnuke, discarding reads with adapters, uncalled bases, mean Phred below 15, or no exact constant-primer or identifier match. High-quality paired reads were merged using COPE v1.2.5, and each unique nucleotide sequence was defined as a clonotype. Clonotypes were aligned to IMGT TRBV, TRBD and TRBJ reference segments using MiTCR v1.1. The analysis was restricted to V-J combinations with a frequency above 0.0001, which together covered 99.2% of the repertoires. A TCS score was defined as the ratio between F50 (clonal expansion) and ExV (chaos), using BLOSUM62-based TCRdist between CDR3 peptides within each V-J. Welch's t-statistics and random forest reduced roughly 530 V-J features to roughly 13, which were used in a naive Bayes classifier (R e1071). TCRdb reprocessing: public reads trimmed at Q25 with fastp, clones called with MiXCR, in-frame beta chains kept. Rows with a matching CDR3 protein are joined into one entry that keeps the most common DNA and genes. TCRdb's processing, not the authors', yielded these V and J calls. Present in this sample are 370,000 or so distinct CDR3 sequences, about 25% of which were seen just once. The top ten clones comprise over 70% of the sample.

Stable Graves' hyperthyroidism was defined as no progression to ophthalmopathy during 18 months of follow-up. The hyperthyroidism patients were between 18 and 65 years old and newly diagnosed, with a disease duration of less than 2 months. The study excluded patients with uncontrolled infections, other autoimmune diseases, pregnancy or lactation. Diagnoses were based on clinical symptoms, serum thyroxine and TRAb, thyroid ultrasound and orbital computed tomography. PBMCs were separated from 7.5 to 10 ml of fresh peripheral blood using Ficoll-Paque density gradient centrifugation. Total RNA was extracted using Trizol reagent, and RNA quality was assessed on an Agilent 2100 Bioanalyzer.

This sequence uses TRBV29-1 and TRBJ1-1, and TRBD1 may be the D gene, going by 5 matching bases. This clonotype was sampled from a man in his forties or fifties with Graves' hyperthyroidism. The sample taken for sequencing was blood. The CDR3 corresponds to CSVRPGVLPEAFF. In nucleotides, the sequence is TGCAGCGTCAGGCCGGGGGTATTACCTGAAGCTTTCTTT.